This T cell receptor (beta chain) is drawn from a study of early T cells in non-severe SARS-CoV-2 infection (dated by TCRdb to the early 2020s). Some background on the complete study: Because TCR sequencing was done on bulk RNA from unsorted whole blood, the alpha and beta chains could not be paired.

Study-wide findings and limitations: VDJdb matching was skewed toward anti-spike CD8 responses, so virus-specific expansions were likely underestimated and private and CD4 specificities were missed.

Libraries were built with 5' RACE. The sample was run on a NextSeq 500. To correct for sequencing error and PCR bias, the TCR library protocol tagged individual cDNA molecules with unique molecular identifiers. TCR alpha and beta chains were both sequenced, and the abundances of alpha and beta sequences in each sample were closely correlated with each other. As for the authors' bioinformatics: Decombinator V4 was used to annotate TCR sequences for V gene, J gene and CDR3. TCRs were defined as expanded if a significant change between any two time points was detected under a Poisson model with p below 0.0001. TCR abundances were normalised to the total number of TCRs sequenced in each sample and reported as counts per million. MAIT TCRs were defined by TRAV1-2 paired with TRAJ12, TRAJ20 or TRAJ33, and iNKT TCRs by TRAV10 paired with TRAJ18. VDJdb, accessed 1 November 2021, was searched for CMV, EBV and SARS-CoV-2 annotated TCRs, with TCRs annotated for multiple antigens excluded. In-frame beta chains were kept once TCRdb had trimmed the public reads at Q25 with fastp and called clones with MiXCR. Rows are unified per CDR3 protein, each entry keeping the most common DNA and genes. These V and J calls rely on TCRdb rather than the paper's analysis. Present in this sample are some 66,000 distinct CDR3 sequences, approximately 9.1% of which were seen just once. Of the sample, approximately 3% is held by the ten largest clones.

Trimmed from V: 0 bases; trimmed from J: 3 bases; junction bases lacking a gene match: 9. The CDR3 runs 17 residues from the cysteine to the phenylalanine. The kept DNA is CDR3 alone, 51 bases in frame from the first base. The germline V gene supplies CDR1 SGHRS and CDR2 YFSETQ. This clonotype was counted a few times. Its binding antigen is unknown. No quality values exist for individual bases; no much larger clone is one base distant. Set within a cohort of healthcare workers in London, UK, this nested case-control study involved weekly PCR testing of nasopharyngeal swabs along with blood sampling. Healthcare workers were recruited between 23 and 31 March 2020, during the week of the UK lockdown, and were followed weekly for up to about 15 weeks.

Specimen: whole blood. The TCR comes from an adult who was a healthcare worker with PCR-confirmed SARS-CoV-2 infection or an uninfected control (not recorded which). The chain is encoded by TRBV5-1 joined to TRBJ2-7; 10 bases in between match TRBD1. This receptor carries the CDR3 CASSLDLRTGGYYEQYF. In nucleotides, the sequence is TGCGCCAGCAGCTTGGATCTGAGGACAGGGGGATACTACGAGCAGTACTTC.